The following is a T cell receptor beta chain sequence with its context. Its antigen is not known. These data belong to a study of CD8 T cells in ankylosing spondylitis. TCRdb analysed the 5' RACE reads with MiXCR anew, one entry per CDR3 protein. The sample lists under 130,000 distinct CDR3 sequences; 24% were seen once. Study-wide results and limits: Disease-associated clones were CD8+ and fairly uncommon in peripheral blood.

Germline CDR1 SGHDN, CDR2 FVKESK. J lost 3 bases, V lost 5 bases, and 2 bases had no gene match. This CDR3 has 13 residues. This sequence originates from a male donor with ankylosing spondylitis. The chain combines TRBV14 with TRBJ2-3; 7 bases are shared with TRBD1. Sample: synovial fluid, either unsorted or a sorted T cell fraction (not recorded which). The CDR3 loop is CASSDRVTDTQYF. The DNA for the CDR3 is TGTGCCAGCAGCGACAGGGTAACAGATACGCAGTATTTT.